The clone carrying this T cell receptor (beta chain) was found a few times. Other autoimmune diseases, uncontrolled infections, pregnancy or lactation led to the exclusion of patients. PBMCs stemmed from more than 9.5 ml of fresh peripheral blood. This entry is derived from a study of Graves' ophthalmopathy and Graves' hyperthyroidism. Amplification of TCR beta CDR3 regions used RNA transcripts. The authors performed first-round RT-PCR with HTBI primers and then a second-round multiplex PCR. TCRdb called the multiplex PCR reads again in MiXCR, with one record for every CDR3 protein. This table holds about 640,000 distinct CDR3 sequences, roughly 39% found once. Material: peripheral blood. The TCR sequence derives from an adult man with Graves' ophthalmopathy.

The CDR3 sequence: CASSQEGGHAETQYF. Written as DNA, the CDR3 is TGTGCCAGCAGCCAAGAGGGGGGACATGCAGAGACCCAGTACTTC. The chain has TRBV2 and TRBJ2-5; D assignment may be TRBD1 or TRBD2 (6 bases each). The CDR3 is 15 amino acids. V lost 6 bases and J lost 4, with 18 bases in between. The germline V gene has CDR1 SNHLY and CDR2 FYNNEI.